This T cell receptor (beta chain) was recorded in a study of cytomegalovirus exposure and HLA in healthy donors. Study conclusions and caveats: HLA restriction was apparent for most CMV-associated TCR beta chains in a later analysis.

Details on this clone: Antigen specificity is unknown.

V lost 5 bases, J lost 2 bases, and 2 bases stayed unmatched. The CDR3 is made up of 14 amino acids. CDR1 SGHDN and CDR2 FVKESK come from the germline V gene. PCR used 60 Vbeta primers and 13 Jbeta primers. TCRdb keeps only in-frame clones here, not all; method: immunoSEQ multiplex PCR. The table has some 99,000 clones, approximately 76% seen once. This TCR was sampled from a woman aged 45 to 65 in good health and CMV-seropositive. Sequencing was carried out using PBMCs. V and J are TRBV14 and TRBJ1-2, with 10 nucleotides matching TRBD1. The CDR3: CASSKDRGNYGYTF. CDR3 nucleotide sequence: TGTGCCAGCAGCAAGGACAGGGGGAACTATGGCTACACCTTC. The complete variable domain, with remaining parts taken from reference TRBV14 and TRBJ1-2, reads EAGVTQFPSHSVIEKGQTVTLRCDPISGHDNLYWYRRVMGKEIKFLLHFVKESKQDESGMPNNRFLAERTGGTYSTLKVQPAELEDSGVYFCASSKDRGNYGYTFGSGTRLTVV.